This TCR beta chain emerged from a study of shared clonotypes between healthy human individuals (dated by TCRdb to the early 2020s). Describing the broader study: A couple of women and a few men aged 18 to 49 years were included in the cohort. For each donor, CD4 naive and CD4 memory were each given three plates, CD8 naive was given two plates, and CD8 memory was given one plate. Different laboratories and diverse techniques were used to prepare libraries and sequence TCR repertoires, to increase sequencing depth and limit assay-specific biases. Between about 0.8 and 9 billion PBMCs per donor were obtained by leukapheresis. The study deeply sequenced blood TCR repertoires of five healthy adults to estimate repertoire size and the extent of clonotype sharing between individuals. The paper as a whole reports these results and caveats: Because the study included only a small number of donors, the genetic and exposure-history diversity represented was limited. Pairwise subsampling indicated that sequencing depth was expected to affect the degree of clonotype sharing among donors. When a handful of donors were compared, the shared fraction of clonotypes was 5% to 6.5% for naive CD4, 3% to 4% for naive CD8, 2.3% for memory CD4, and roughly 0.43% for memory CD8. Incomplete sequencing was indicated by rarefaction of sorted-subset datasets, despite the large sequencing depth. Clonotypes shared by all four sorted-subset donors showed higher generation probabilities than non-shared clonotypes. Estimated clonotype richness was generally larger for naive than for memory subsets. Sampling was restricted to blood, and TCR repertoires in tissue are likely to differ from TCR repertoires in blood.

Concerning this clone itself: Its antigen has not been determined. No quality values exist for individual bases; no much larger clone is one base distant.

Using the deep immunoSEQ assay, TCR CDR3 regions were amplified from genomic DNA by multiplex PCR. Extracted genomic DNA from each cell subset was spread evenly across all wells of several immunoSEQ 96-well plates, with each plate serving as a replicate. Each replicate PCR for sorted subsets received around 210 ng genomic DNA, equal to tens of thousands of T cell genomes. Purified libraries were quantified with a Qubit 3.0 fluorometer, sized on a Bioanalyzer 2100, and re-quantified with the KAPA Library Quantification kit. Each immunoSEQ 96-well plate was sequenced on its own single-read 150-cycle Illumina NextSeq 550 flow cell. The study's own analysis went as follows. Because the immunoSEQ output included only junctional sequences and no quality scores, the filtering could not be the same as the filtering used for full-length reads. To assign V/J genes and CDR3, sequences were annotated against IMGT germline references using PyIR, a Python wrapper for IgBLAST v1.9. Any read was removed if the V/J assignment was weak (E-value above 1e-6), the CDR3 was missing, or the read contained stop codons, out-of-frame junctions, or ambiguous translated residues. V3J clonotypes were defined by identical inferred V gene, J gene, and CDR3 amino acid sequence. Percentage overlap between repertoires was calculated by dividing the number of shared unique clonotypes by the size of the smaller repertoire. RTK rarefaction, the Chao1 estimator, and Recon v2.1 estimates of unobserved clonotypes were used to assess repertoire richness. Generation probabilities for all TCRbeta clonotypes obtained by the gDNA method from a few donors were computed using OLGA. The immuneACCESS repertoire file appears here via TCRdb, limited to in-frame rearrangements. These files lack a portion of the clones; in checked studies, under half of the deficit traces to unresolved V genes, and the cause of the others is not known. V and J calls and clone size come straight from that table; D and trimming were deduced from the DNA. The sample records a few hundred thousand clones, around 87% of which are singletons. The ten largest clonotypes hold roughly 17% of the sample.

The germline V gene yields SGDLS for CDR1 and YYNGEE for CDR2. The CDR3 sequence holds 13 residues, the cysteine and phenylalanine included. Just the 39-base CDR3 DNA is kept, in frame starting at base 1. The junction carries 8 bases between V and J, which are trimmed by 3 bases and 2 bases respectively. Healthy HIV-negative adults with no recently reported acute infections or vaccinations were included as donors. Every donor was a Caucasian adult residing in Nashville, Tennessee, USA. CD8 memory samples were composed of magnetically selected CD45RO+ cells combined with CCR7-negative CD45RA+ effector memory (TemRA) cells. After blood collection by leukapheresis, PBMCs were isolated using Ficoll-Histopaque density gradient centrifugation and then cryopreserved in the vapor phase of liquid nitrogen. Analytical flow cytometry was used to check the purity and quantity of every magnetically sorted T cell population. From each sorted fraction, genomic DNA was isolated and quantified by UV absorbance on a Nanodrop 2000c.

The V and J segments used are TRBV9 and TRBJ1-2, and possibly TRBD1, on 5 matching bases. The sequenced sample was memory CD8+ T cells sorted from blood. The sample's cell subset or site label, in plain terms: CD45RO+ cells pooled with CCR7-negative TemRA cells. The sequence was collected from a man aged 18-30 years in good health. This receptor carries the CDR3 CASSEGENYGYTF. The DNA sequence is given as TGTGCCAGCAGCGAAGGGGAAAACTATGGCTACACCTTC.